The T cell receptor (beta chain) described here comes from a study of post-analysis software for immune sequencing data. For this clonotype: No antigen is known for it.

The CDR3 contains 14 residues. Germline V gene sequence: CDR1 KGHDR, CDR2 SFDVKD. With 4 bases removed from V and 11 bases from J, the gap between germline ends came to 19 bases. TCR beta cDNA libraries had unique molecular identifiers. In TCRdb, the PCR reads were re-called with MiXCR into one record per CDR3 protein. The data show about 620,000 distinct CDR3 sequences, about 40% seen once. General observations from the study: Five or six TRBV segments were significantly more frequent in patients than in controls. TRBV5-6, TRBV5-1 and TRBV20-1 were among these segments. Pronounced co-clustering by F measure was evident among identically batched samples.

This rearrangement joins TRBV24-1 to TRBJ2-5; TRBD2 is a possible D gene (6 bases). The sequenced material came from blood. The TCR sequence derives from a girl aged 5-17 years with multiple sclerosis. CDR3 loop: CATSDPGLNNEQYF. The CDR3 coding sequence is TGTGCCACCAGTGACCCGGGACTGAACAATGAGCAGTACTTC.